The text below deals with one TCR beta chain. The antigen is unknown. Both blood RNA, taken from unsorted whole blood, and germline DNA were extracted. Before any surgery took place, four milliliters of peripheral blood were collected. The J segment lost 4 bases and the V segment lost 3 bases, leaving 1 base of the junction unmatched. The CDR3 spans 14 residues. Germline lookup yields CDR1 SGHAT and CDR2 FQNNGV. This sample is part of a study of tumor-infiltrating lymphocytes in primary liver carcinoma. Study in general: Stage T1-T3 N0M0 tumors measured about 4.2 to 11 cm at most. Per sample, productive TCRbeta reads numbered roughly 3.5 to 7.13 million, similar across tissue types. Study conclusions and caveats: Tumors reached a significantly greater top-250-clone fraction than blood did (p = 0.039).

TCR beta cDNA was made from approximately 500 ng total RNA with a constant-region primer. Construction of TCR beta libraries relied on three successive nested multiplex PCR rounds employing slightly modified ARM-PCR. Forward primers for TRBV1-TRBV30 and a C-beta reverse primer served the first two PCR rounds, at roughly 10 cycles each. TCRdb fed the multiplex PCR reads into MiXCR, producing one record per CDR3 protein. The sample lists more than 150,000 distinct CDR3 sequences; 60% were seen once. This sequence joins TRBV11-2 and TRBJ2-1, with 9 bases identical to TRBD2. This TCR was sampled from a man aged 40-49 years with primary liver carcinoma and hepatitis B virus infection. Sequenced input: peripheral blood. The CDR3 nucleotides read TGTGCCAGCAGCTTCCTAGCGGGGTACAATGAGCAGTTCTTC. Protein: CASSFLAGYNEQFF.